The 32 T cell receptor beta chains listed next were all sequenced from one sample in a study of T cell responses to AZD1222 COVID-19 vaccine. Sequencing used immunoSEQ multiplex PCR; TCRdb keeps in-frame clones, though not all of them. The sample has some 100,000 clones, around 90% seen once; the top ten hold under 3.5%. Sample: peripheral blood, taken 28 days after the second AZD1222 dose. All receptors derive from an adult who received the AZD1222 COVID-19 vaccine.

This chain links TRBV12-3 or TRBV12-4 with TRBJ2-7; no reliable D call. The V end lost 3 bases, the J end lost 2 bases, and 8 bases lay between the germline ends. The CDR3 is made up of 13 amino acids. CDR3 protein: CASSFRTTYEQYF. DNA for the CDR3: TGTGCCAGCAGTTTCCGGACCACCTACGAGCAGTACTTC.

The chain combines TRBV2 with TRBJ1-1, with a possible D match to TRBD1 (5 bases). The V gene's germline CDR1 is SNHLY and CDR2 FYNNEI. The CDR3 is made up of 15 amino acids. The V and J ends lost 4 bases and 4 bases respectively, with 16 bases between them. Written as DNA, the CDR3 is TGTGCCAGCAGTGCTCCCGAGTGGGGGATCACTGAAGCTTTCTTT. This codes for CASSAPEWGITEAFF.

The chain carries TRBV9 and TRBJ2-1; D possibly matches TRBD1 or TRBD2 (6 bases each). CDR3 length: 14 amino acids. Germline V lookup: CDR1 SGDLS, CDR2 YYNGEE. Trimming took 4 bases from V and 4 from J, leaving 12 bases between them. This CDR3 is CASSLGGPYNEQFF. The DNA for the CDR3 is TGTGCCAGCAGCCTAGGGGGGCCTTACAATGAGCAGTTCTTC.

V gene TRBV6-5 combines with J gene TRBJ1-2; D is unresolved. The germline V gene encodes CDR1 MNHEY and CDR2 SVGAGI. CDR3 length: 12 amino acids. V lost 8 bases and J lost 4, with 11 bases in between. CDR3 DNA sequence: TGTGCCAGCGGTCACATCTCCTATGGCTACACCTTC. Protein product: CASGHISYGYTF.

The chain has TRBV19 and TRBJ1-2; maybe TRBD1 (5 bases). V was shortened by 6 bases and J by 4 bases, with 21 bases between the two germline ends. Germline V gene data show CDR1 as LNHDA and CDR2 as SQIVND (reference sequence). This CDR3 spans 16 amino acids. The CDR3: CASRGLSGTDPYGYTF. Written as DNA, the CDR3 is TGTGCCAGTAGAGGCCTGTCCGGGACGGACCCCTATGGCTACACCTTC.

The V gene is TRBV7-2, the J gene TRBJ1-6, with a weak D call TRBD1 (5 bases). The CDR3 is made up of 15 amino acids. Germline values: CDR1 SGHTA, CDR2 FQGNSA. V shed 1 base and J shed 2 bases, with 6 bases lying between them. CDR3 sequence: CASSLDRTYNSPLHF. Here the CDR3 DNA reads TGTGCCAGCAGCTTAGACAGGACCTATAATTCACCCCTCCACTTT. Drawing the rest from reference TRBV7-2 and TRBJ1-6, the complete variable domain is GAGVSQSPSNKVTEKGKDVELRCDPISGHTALYWYRQSLGQGLEFLIYFQGNSAPDKSGLPSDRFSAERTGGSVSTLTIQRTQQEDSAVYLCASSLDRTYNSPLHFGNGTRLTVT.

This clone has more than one count but fewer than ten. J is TRBJ2-7 and V is TRBV4-1, with D possibly TRBD1 on 6 matching bases. CDR1 is MGHRA and CDR2 is YSYEKL in the germline V gene. V was trimmed by 1 base and J by 3 bases, leaving 19 bases between them. This CDR3 is 17 amino acids long. CDR3 protein: CASSQVPGALKIYEQYF. In DNA, the CDR3 is TGCGCCAGCAGCCAAGTACCAGGGGCCCTCAAGATCTACGAGCAGTACTTC.

The chain employs TRBV12-3 or TRBV12-4 and TRBJ2-2; D possibly uses TRBD1 or TRBD2 (5 bases each). This CDR3 contains 12 residues. V gave up 7 bases and J gave up 7 bases, with 10 bases separating them. The CDR3 sequence: CASNEGNGELFF. In nucleotides, the CDR3 is TGTGCCAGCAACGAGGGGAACGGGGAGCTGTTTTTT.

V gene TRBV28 combines with J gene TRBJ1-2; tentative D call: TRBD1 (5 bases). V lost 2 bases, J lost 3 bases, and 13 bases lay in between. The length of the CDR3 is 15 residues. Germline CDR1 MDHEN, CDR2 SYDVKM. Here the CDR3 reads CASSLGGTGDYGYTF. CDR3 sequence (DNA): TGTGCCAGCAGTTTAGGGGGGACGGGAGACTATGGCTACACCTTC.

This rearrangement joins TRBV5-1 to TRBJ1-6; 8 bases are a match to TRBD1. J lost 5 bases, V lost 5 bases, and 9 bases had no gene match. Germline loops: CDR1 SGHRS, CDR2 YFSETQ. CDR3 length: 16 residues. The CDR3 coding sequence is TGCGCCAGCAGTCAGAATCACAGGGGGAATAATTCACCCCTCCACTTT. Amino acid sequence: CASSQNHRGNNSPLHF.

Concerning this clone itself: Other DNA sequences in the sample encode the same CDR3. The chain links TRBV30 to TRBJ1-5; D uncertain. V lost 2 bases to trimming and J lost 0 bases, with 5 bases between them. CDR3 length: 13 amino acids. CDR1 is GTSNPN, CDR2 SVGIG, per germline (reference sequence). In DNA form, the CDR3 reads TGTGCCTGGAGTCCGGATAGCAATCAGCCCCAGCATTTT. Its protein product is CAWSPDSNQPQHF. Using reference TRBV30 and TRBJ1-5 for the parts outside the CDR3, the full variable domain is SQTIHQWPATLVQPVGSPLSLECTVEGTSNPNLYWYRQAAGRGLQLLFYSVGIGQISSEVPQNLSASRPQDRQFILSSKKLLLSDSGFYLCAWSPDSNQPQHFGDGTRLSIL.

The count of this clone is one. This chain joins TRBV15 and TRBJ2-1; a weak D match, TRBD2 (5 bases). V was cut by 0 bases and J by 4 bases, with 10 bases left in between. The length of the CDR3 is 15 residues. The germline CDR1 and CDR2 sequences are LNHNV and YYDKDF (reference sequence). For the CDR3, the DNA is TGTGCCACCAGCAGAGAGATGCGGACTTACAATGAGCAGTTCTTC. This encodes CATSREMRTYNEQFF.

Details on this clone: Other DNA sequences in the same sample also yield this CDR3. The chain couples TRBV3-1 (or the pseudogene TRBV3-2) to TRBJ1-1; the D gene is possibly TRBD1 (6 bases). The V end was cut by 1 base, the J end by 3 bases, with 9 bases between. The CDR3 contains 14 residues. The V gene's germline CDR1 is LGHDT and CDR2 YNNKEL (reference sequence). CDR3 in amino acids: CASSQVSGDTEAFF. In nucleotides, the CDR3 is TGTGCCAGCAGCCAAGTTTCAGGGGACACTGAAGCTTTCTTT.

The DNA for the CDR3 is TGTGCCAGCAGCTTAGTGGGAACAGGGGACAATGAGCAGTTCTTC. It is translated as CASSLVGTGDNEQFF. The J gene is TRBJ2-1, the V gene TRBV7-8, with TRBD1 matching 7 bases. In germline, CDR1 is SGHVS, CDR2 FQNEAQ. This CDR3 region has 15 residues. J lost 5 bases, V lost 1 base, and 5 bases had no gene match.

This clone was detected once. This chain connects TRBV6-6 to TRBJ2-7; TRBD2 matches 8 bases. Trimming at V came to 7 bases and at J to 0 bases, leaving 8 bases not matched to a gene. This CDR3 is 15 amino acids long. Germline assignment: CDR1 MNHNY and CDR2 SVGAGI (reference sequence). The CDR3 reads CASKARGGSSYEQYF. In DNA, the CDR3 is TGTGCCAGCAAAGCCCGGGGGGGGAGCTCCTACGAGCAGTACTTC.

V gene TRBV2 combines with J gene TRBJ2-3; D might be TRBD2 (5 bases). The germline CDR1 and CDR2 sequences are SNHLY and FYNNEI. V was pared by 6 bases and J by 3 bases, with 10 bases between. There are 13 residues in the CDR3. CDR3 nucleotides: TGTGCCAGCAGGGAACTAGTAACAGATACGCAGTATTTT. It encodes CASRELVTDTQYF.

The chain combines TRBV19 with TRBJ1-4, with D tentatively TRBD1 (6 bases). The CDR3 is 16 residues long. V was shortened by 3 bases and J by 2 bases, with 13 bases between the two germline ends. CDR1 is LNHDA, CDR2 SQIVND, per germline (reference sequence). CDR3 region: CASSIRRRGTNEKLFF. In DNA, the CDR3 is TGTGCCAGTAGTATCCGCCGCAGGGGTACTAATGAAAAACTGTTTTTT.

The chain has TRBV3-1 (or the pseudogene TRBV3-2) and TRBJ1-6; 12 bases are a match to TRBD1. The CDR3 contains 18 residues. J gave up 2 bases and V 5 bases, and 7 bases lay outside the gene matches. CDR1 and CDR2 from the germline V gene are LGHDT and YNNKEL (reference sequence). CDR3 sequence reads: CASSSRGTGGPYNSPLHF. CDR3 DNA sequence: TGTGCCAGCAGCTCCAGAGGGACAGGGGGCCCCTATAATTCACCCCTCCACTTT.

The gene calls are TRBV4-1 and TRBJ2-2; 13 bases are a match to TRBD2. CDR3 length: 20 amino acids. J lost 0 bases, V lost 0 bases, and 7 bases had no gene match. Germline V gene data show CDR1 as MGHRA and CDR2 as YSYEKL. The CDR3 region has the DNA TGCGCCAGCAGCCAAGATCCGCGGACTAGCGGGGGAACGAACACCGGGGAGCTGTTTTTT. Amino acid sequence: CASSQDPRTSGGTNTGELFF.

This clone occurred once. V is TRBV4-1 and J is TRBJ1-5; D perhaps matches TRBD1 (5 bases). V was shortened by 4 bases and J by 3 bases, with 13 bases between the two germline ends. Germline V gene data show CDR1 as MGHRA and CDR2 as YSYEKL. This CDR3 has 15 amino acids. The CDR3 DNA reads as TGCGCCAGCAGCCTCCGGGGGGAACCCAATCAGCCCCAGCATTTT. Protein: CASSLRGEPNQPQHF.

The chain is built from TRBV5-1 and TRBJ2-3, with 8 positions matching TRBD1. The CDR3 sequence is 14 residues long. Losses at the gene ends were 4 bases for V and 2 bases for J; bases not matched to a gene: 3. CDR1 and CDR2 from the germline V gene are SGHRS and YFSETQ. The CDR3 DNA reads TGCGCCAGCAGCCCGGGACAGGACACAGATACGCAGTATTTT. It yields the protein CASSPGQDTDTQYF.

The gene calls are TRBV19 and TRBJ2-5; 8 bases agree with TRBD1. V gave up 5 bases and J gave up 4 bases; unmatched junction bases: 3. This CDR3 spans 13 amino acids. Germline values: CDR1 LNHDA, CDR2 SQIVND (reference sequence). The CDR3 DNA sequence: TGTGCCAGTAGTCCAGGACAGGGAGAGACCCAGTACTTC. Amino acid sequence: CASSPGQGETQYF.

V is TRBV6-5 and J is TRBJ1-5; 7 bases line up with TRBD1. CDR3 length: 15 residues. Germline V gene data show CDR1 as MNHEY and CDR2 as SVGAGI. J lost 0 bases, V lost 6 bases, and 5 bases had no gene match. The CDR3 region is CASRKQGYSNQPQHF. CDR3 DNA: TGTGCCAGCAGAAAACAGGGGTATAGCAATCAGCCCCAGCATTTT.

The V and J genes are TRBV28 and TRBJ1-2; maybe TRBD1 (6 bases). Trimming stripped 1 base from V and 3 bases from J, with 9 bases between. The CDR3 loop spans 14 amino acids. In germline, CDR1 is MDHEN, CDR2 SYDVKM. This CDR3 is CASSLFGGDYGYTF. The CDR3 coding sequence is TGTGCCAGCAGTTTATTTGGGGGCGACTATGGCTACACCTTC.

The chain is built from TRBV6-5 and TRBJ2-7; 8 positions agree with TRBD2. V lost 8 bases and J lost 1; bases outside the gene matches: 10. The CDR3 is made up of 15 amino acids. CDR1 is MNHEY and CDR2 is SVGAGI in the germline V gene. The CDR3 DNA sequence: TGTGCCAGCCCCCCCCAGCGGGGGATATCCTACGAGCAGTACTTC. The encoded protein is CASPPQRGISYEQYF.

The chain uses TRBV5-1 and TRBJ2-2, with D perhaps matching TRBD1 (5 bases). Trimming took off 6 bases at V and 5 bases at J, with 17 bases between the two ends. The CDR3 runs to 15 residues. Germline lookup yields CDR1 SGHRS and CDR2 YFSETQ. CDR3 amino acids: CASKSQGRATGELFF. The CDR3 bases are TGCGCCAGCAAGTCCCAGGGCCGAGCTACCGGGGAGCTGTTTTTT.

This clone was found once. This chain joins TRBV6-2 or TRBV6-3 and TRBJ2-3; the D call may be TRBD1 or TRBD2 (5 bases each). The V end lost 7 bases, the J end lost 7 bases, and 18 bases lay between the germline ends. Germline V gene data show CDR1 as MNHEY and CDR2 as SVGEGT. The CDR3 has 14 amino acids. DNA of the CDR3: TGTGCCAGCACCCCCGGACTTGGGGGATATACGCAGTATTTT. Protein sequence: CASTPGLGGYTQYF.

The chain recombines TRBV5-6 with TRBJ1-2, with TRBD1 matching over 8 bases. From germline, CDR1 is SGHDT and CDR2 YYEEEE. V shed 1 base and J 4 bases; nucleotides not matched to a gene: 3. This CDR3 has 14 residues. CDR3 amino acids: CASSLWDRPYGYTF. CDR3 DNA sequence: TGTGCCAGCAGCTTGTGGGACAGGCCCTATGGCTACACCTTC.

The chain employs TRBV30 and TRBJ2-3; perhaps TRBD1 as D (5 bases). Per the germline V gene, CDR1 is GTSNPN and CDR2 is SVGIG (reference sequence). The germline V and J ends were trimmed by 2 bases and 3 bases, with 9 bases remaining between them. The CDR3 is made up of 13 amino acids. The CDR3 region is CAWSKGQTDTQYF. CDR3 coding DNA: TGTGCCTGGAGTAAGGGGCAGACAGATACGCAGTATTTT.

This clone showed up just once. This chain links TRBV7-9 with TRBJ2-4; D might be TRBD1 (6 bases). This CDR3 comprises 19 residues. V dropped 5 bases and J dropped 0 bases, with 23 bases sitting between them. The germline V gene encodes CDR1 SEHNR and CDR2 FQNEAQ (reference sequence). CDR3: CASSRVPRGSHLAKNIQYF. The CDR3 DNA is TGTGCCAGCAGCCGAGTCCCCAGGGGCAGCCACCTAGCCAAAAACATTCAGTACTTC.

V and J are TRBV13 and TRBJ2-1; 7 nucleotides match TRBD1. The CDR3 totals 17 residues. The germline gives CDR1 PRHDT, CDR2 FYEKMQ (reference sequence). V shed 4 bases, J shed 1 base, and the junction held 10 bases outside the gene matches. The CDR3 DNA is TGTGCCAGCAGCTCCCAGACAGGGTTCTGGTCCTACAATGAGCAGTTCTTC. It translates to CASSSQTGFWSYNEQFF.

The chain recombines TRBV6-1 with TRBJ1-1; 7 positions agree with TRBD1. Germline V gene lookup returns CDR1 MNHNS and CDR2 SASEGT. The CDR3 has 14 residues. Unmatched junction bases numbered 7, after V lost 1 base and J lost 8 bases. The CDR3 DNA sequence: TGTGCCAGCAGTGAAGTCCCTCAGACAGGGGAAGCTTTCTTT. This gives the protein CASSEVPQTGEAFF.